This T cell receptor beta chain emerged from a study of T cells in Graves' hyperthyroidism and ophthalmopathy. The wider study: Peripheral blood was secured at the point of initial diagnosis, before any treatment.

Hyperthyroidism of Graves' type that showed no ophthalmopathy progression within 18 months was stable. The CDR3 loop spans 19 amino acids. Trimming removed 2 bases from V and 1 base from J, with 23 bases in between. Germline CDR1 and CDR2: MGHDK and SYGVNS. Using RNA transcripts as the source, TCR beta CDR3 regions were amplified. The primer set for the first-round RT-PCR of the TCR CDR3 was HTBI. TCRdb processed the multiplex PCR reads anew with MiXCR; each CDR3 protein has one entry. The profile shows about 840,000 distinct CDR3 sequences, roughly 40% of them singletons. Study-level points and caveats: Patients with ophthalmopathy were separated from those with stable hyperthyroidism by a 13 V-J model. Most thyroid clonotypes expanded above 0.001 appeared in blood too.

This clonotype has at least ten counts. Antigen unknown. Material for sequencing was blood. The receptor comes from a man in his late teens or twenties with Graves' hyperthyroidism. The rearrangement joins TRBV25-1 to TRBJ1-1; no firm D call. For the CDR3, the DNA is TGTGCCAGCAGTGAAAGGGCTGAGAGGCCGTCAGAGGGGAACACTGAAGCTTTCTTT. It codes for CASSERAERPSEGNTEAFF.